The next 15 T cell receptor beta chains were all read from a single sample in a study of Ad26.COV2.S vaccination and SARS-CoV-2 variants. Clones were sequenced by immunoSEQ multiplex PCR, and TCRdb holds only the in-frame ones, with some missing. The sample has approximately 410,000 clones, 88% seen once. Regarding treatment: roughly 18 received Ad26.COV2.S at low or high dose, single or two shots; about 5 received placebo; per-sample allocation not given. Each sample was drawn 63 days after the first injection (of vaccine or placebo). Sequences were derived from peripheral blood, sampled in a trial of Ad26.COV2.S vaccine versus placebo. The receptors were gathered from a person aged 18-60 years who received the Ad26.COV2.S COVID-19 vaccine or a placebo.

The rearrangement joins TRBV18 to TRBJ2-2; D is perhaps TRBD2 (5 bases). Per the germline V gene, CDR1 is KGHSH and CDR2 is LQKENI. This CDR3 region has 13 residues. V was clipped by 3 bases and J by 7 bases, with 9 bases between them. The CDR3 DNA follows: TGTGCCAGCTCACCTACCGGGGTCGGGGAGCTGTTTTTT. Amino acids: CASSPTGVGELFF.

The chain employs TRBV19 and TRBJ2-7; TRBD2 aligns across 7 bases. V shed 3 bases, J shed 5 bases, and the junction held 7 bases outside the gene matches. Germline CDR1 LNHDA, CDR2 SQIVND (reference sequence). This CDR3 spans 14 amino acids. This CDR3 is CASSMGRGVHEQYF. CDR3 nucleotides: TGTGCCAGTAGTATGGGCCGGGGGGTCCACGAGCAGTACTTC.

The chain has TRBV28 and TRBJ1-2, with D unclear. With 2 bases removed from V and 2 bases from J, the gap between germline ends came to 9 bases. CDR1 and CDR2 from the germline V gene are MDHEN and SYDVKM. The CDR3 is made up of 14 amino acids. The CDR3, as DNA: TGTGCCAGCAGTTTACCCCAAGAGAACTATGGCTACACCTTC. This sequence encodes CASSLPQENYGYTF.

Note on this clone: Other DNA sequences in the same sample also yield this CDR3. The chain is built from TRBV19 and TRBJ2-7; TRBD2 is a possible D gene (6 bases). V lost 2 bases, J lost 4 bases, and 12 bases lay in between. Germline CDR1 reads LNHDA; CDR2 reads SQIVND (reference sequence). The CDR3 contains 14 residues. CDR3 bases: TGTGCCAGTAGTATACCGGGACTGGCTTACGAGCAGTACTTC. This translates into CASSIPGLAYEQYF.

The chain couples TRBV4-2 to TRBJ2-1, with 10 bases matching TRBD2. Germline lookup yields CDR1 LGHNA and CDR2 YNFKEQ. With 1 base clipped from V and 0 bases from J, the junction kept 12 bases outside the gene matches. The CDR3 length is 20 residues. CDR3 amino acids: CASSQADLAGAPSSYNEQFF. The CDR3 nucleotides read TGTGCCAGCAGCCAAGCGGACCTAGCGGGGGCCCCGAGCTCCTACAATGAGCAGTTCTTC.

The chain joins TRBV28 to TRBJ2-7; D is possibly TRBD1 (5 bases). This CDR3 comprises 14 residues. The V end was cut by 7 bases, the J end by 3 bases, with 16 bases between. Germline V CDR1 and CDR2: MDHEN, SYDVKM. The CDR3 here is CASTLHGQGYEQYF. In DNA, the CDR3 is TGTGCCAGCACTCTCCACGGGCAGGGCTACGAGCAGTACTTC.

This clone was recorded once. The genes are TRBV19 and TRBJ1-2, with a possible D match to TRBD1 (6 bases). CDR1 LNHDA and CDR2 SQIVND come from the germline V gene (reference sequence). V lost 8 bases to trimming and J lost 8 bases, with 12 bases between them. The CDR3 runs to 11 residues. For the CDR3, the DNA is TGTGCCAGTGGACAGATGGAAGGCTACACCTTC. It yields the protein CASGQMEGYTF.

The chain uses TRBV13 and TRBJ2-1; the D is unclear. This CDR3 is 15 amino acids long. Germline V gene data show CDR1 as PRHDT and CDR2 as FYEKMQ (reference sequence). Trimming cost V 2 bases and J 0 bases, with 8 bases left between them. CDR3 coding DNA: TGTGCCAGCAGCTTAAGCTCAAGCTCCTACAATGAGCAGTTCTTC. It specifies CASSLSSSSYNEQFF. The entire variable domain, with the rest obtained from reference TRBV13 and TRBJ2-1, is as follows: AAGVIQSPRHLIKEKRETATLKCYPIPRHDTVYWYQQGPGQDPQFLISFYEKMQSDKGSIPDRFSAQQFSDYHSELNMSSLELGDSALYFCASSLSSSSYNEQFFGPGTRLTVL.

The table lists this clone with many counts. The genes are TRBV6-5 and TRBJ1-4; 9 nucleotides match TRBD1. CDR1 and CDR2 (germline): MNHEY, SVGAGI. This CDR3 region has 14 residues. V was clipped by 6 bases and J by 8 bases; unmatched bases: 7. This chain's CDR3 is CASSSGTGLEKLFF. DNA for the CDR3: TGTGCCAGCAGCTCCGGGACAGGGCTCGAAAAACTGTTTTTT.

This sequence joins TRBV6-5 and TRBJ1-3; tentatively, D is TRBD1 (6 bases). Trimming took 6 bases from V and 0 from J, leaving 12 bases between them. In germline, CDR1 is MNHEY, CDR2 SVGAGI. This CDR3 spans 15 amino acids. The CDR3 loop reads CASRDTGTSGNTIYF. CDR3 DNA: TGTGCCAGCAGAGACACAGGGACCTCTGGAAACACCATATATTTT.

The CDR3 DNA reads TGTGCCAGCAGTTTTCACCGGGATGAGCAGTTCTTC. It yields the protein CASSFHRDEQFF. V usage is TRBV12-3 or TRBV12-4 and J usage is TRBJ2-1; D not resolved. V was pared by 3 bases and J by 8 bases, with 8 bases between. The CDR3 is 12 residues long.

J is TRBJ2-7 and V is TRBV10-2; D is perhaps TRBD1 (6 bases). CDR1 and CDR2 (germline): WSHSY, SAAADI. The CDR3 is 14 amino acids. Trimming removed 8 bases from V and 0 bases from J, with 14 bases in between. The CDR3 region is CASSWDTSSYEQYF. DNA of the CDR3: TGCGCCAGCTCCTGGGACACCAGCTCCTACGAGCAGTACTTC.

The CDR3 DNA is TGCGCCAGCAGCCAAGTATCAGGAGCCGGGGAGCTGTTTTTT. Translation: CASSQVSGAGELFF. The chain recombines TRBV4-3 with TRBJ2-2; no clear D. V lost 1 base and J lost 6, with 9 bases in between. Looked up from germline, CDR1 is LGHNA and CDR2 is YSLEER. The CDR3 length is 14 residues.

CDR3 coding DNA: TGTGCCAGCAGCGTAGGGGTTGGCAATCTGAACACTGAAGCTTTCTTT. Translating gives CASSVGVGNLNTEAFF. The chain recombines TRBV9 with TRBJ1-1; D remains ambiguous. Germline V CDR1 and CDR2: SGDLS, YYNGEE. CDR3 size: 16 residues. V lost 0 bases and J 0 bases, leaving 12 bases between the germline ends.

The chain combines TRBV7-3 with TRBJ2-1; 8 bases are a match to TRBD2. V was clipped by 5 bases and J by 2 bases; unmatched bases: 5. Germline values: CDR1 SGHTA, CDR2 FQGTGA. The CDR3 has 15 residues. In nucleotides, the CDR3 is TGTGCCAGCAGCGTACTAGCGGTCACCTACAATGAGCAGTTCTTC. Amino acids: CASSVLAVTYNEQFF.